The entry below describes one T cell receptor (beta chain). The antigen is not known. Data came from immunoSEQ multiplex PCR; TCRdb stores just in-frame clones and leaves some out. In the table there are nearly 600,000 clones, roughly 96% of which are singletons. V lost 6 bases and J lost 1, with 15 bases in between. The CDR3 runs to 16 residues. Per germline, CDR1 MDHEN and CDR2 SYDVKM. CD45RO-negative CD8 cells positively selected for CCR7 made up the naive population, which excluded terminally differentiated effector memory CD45RA+ cells. The sample comes from a study of shared clonotypes between healthy human individuals. Overall study results and limits: Sequencing depth was a factor that was expected to affect clonotype sharing among donors.

Sequencing was performed on naive CD8+ T cells sorted from blood. J is TRBJ1-4 and V is TRBV28; TRBD1 might be the D (5 bases). The sequence was collected from a woman in her 30s in good health. This CDR3 is CASSPGTYQTNEKLFF. As DNA, the CDR3 is TGTGCCAGCAGCCCCGGGACTTACCAAACTAATGAAAAACTGTTTTTT.